Below, 17 T cell receptor beta chains from the same sample are listed, as sequenced in a study of CD4 and CD8 cells across lung adenocarcinoma regions. TCRdb re-called the PCR reads through MiXCR, storing one row per CDR3 protein. Here the sample spans some 3,800 distinct CDR3 sequences, 64% being singletons. What was sequenced was CD8+ T cells from the margin of a lung tumor. Source of these receptors: a female donor with lung adenocarcinoma. The CD4 and CD8 labels of this study may be unreliable.

This clonotype was observed a single time. This sequence joins TRBV6-1 and TRBJ2-2, with D possibly called TRBD1 or TRBD2 (5 bases each). In germline, CDR1 is MNHNS, CDR2 SASEGT. The length of the CDR3 is 14 residues. V lost 2 bases to trimming and J lost 3 bases, with 7 bases between them. CDR3 amino acids: CASSERGDTGELFF. The CDR3 bases are TGTGCCAGCAGTGAAAGAGGGGACACCGGGGAGCTGTTTTTT.

The J gene is TRBJ2-2, the V gene TRBV5-1; tentative D call: TRBD1 (5 bases). The ends were cut back, 4 bases at V and 2 bases at J, with 15 bases in the middle. The germline CDR1 and CDR2 sequences are SGHRS and YFSETQ. The CDR3 contains 16 residues. The DNA of the CDR3 is TGCGCCAGCAGCCCCAGTACAGGCGGTAACACCGGGGAGCTGTTTTTT. Residues: CASSPSTGGNTGELFF.

This chain links TRBV6-1 with TRBJ2-4, with TRBD1 matching 9 bases. CDR1 and CDR2 (germline): MNHNS, SASEGT. Trimming took 0 bases from V and 7 from J; bases not matched to a gene: 10. The CDR3 extends over 17 amino acids. CDR3 region: CASSEAIGTGRVNIQYF. CDR3 DNA sequence: TGTGCCAGCAGTGAAGCGATTGGGACAGGGAGGGTGAACATTCAGTACTTC.

This clonotype was picked up one time. V gene TRBV6-1 combines with J gene TRBJ2-1; 7 bases are a match to TRBD2. The V gene end was trimmed by 4 bases and the J gene end by 6 bases; junction bases not matched to a gene: 12. The length of the CDR3 is 16 residues. Germline CDR1 and CDR2: MNHNS and SASEGT. The DNA of the CDR3 is TGTGCCAGCAGTGGGCTAGCGGTTCTTGGTGGCAATGAGCAGTTCTTC. It encodes CASSGLAVLGGNEQFF.

The rearrangement links TRBV24-1 to TRBJ2-5, with D maybe TRBD2 (6 bases). With the DNA end fitting TRBJ2-1 better, the J assignment may be wrong. Per germline, CDR1 KGHDR and CDR2 SFDVKD. The CDR3 runs to 17 residues. In DNA, the CDR3 is TGTGCCACCAGTGACCCGACACCCCTTCTAGCGATGGGTGAGCAGTTCTTC. It yields the protein CATSDPTPLLAMGEQFF.

The chain uses TRBV12-3 or TRBV12-4 and TRBJ2-5; 9 nucleotides agree with TRBD2. The junction had 6 bases not matched to a gene; V was cut back by 3 bases and J by 4 bases. CDR3 length equals 15 residues. The CDR3 here is CASSLGRGGRETQYF. CDR3 in DNA: TGTGCCAGCAGTTTGGGGCGGGGGGGCCGAGAGACCCAGTACTTC.

In its sample, this clonotype was seen a few times. J is TRBJ1-5 and V is TRBV6-5; no clear D. The CDR3 runs 16 residues. V was shortened by 0 bases and J by 6 bases, with 15 bases between the two germline ends. The germline V gene has CDR1 MNHEY and CDR2 SVGAGI. The CDR3 is CASSYSNPRVGQPQHF. CDR3 sequence (DNA): TGTGCCAGCAGTTACTCGAATCCGAGGGTTGGTCAGCCCCAGCATTTT.

The table lists this clonotype with a few counts. The genes are TRBV6-5 and TRBJ2-1; 7 bases map to TRBD1. J was trimmed by 10 bases and V by 2 bases; bases with no gene match: 17. CDR3 length: 17 amino acids. Germline loops: CDR1 MNHEY, CDR2 SVGAGI. Here the CDR3 reads CASSYRPTLRQGGEQFF. Here the CDR3 DNA reads TGTGCCAGCAGTTACCGACCGACTCTCAGACAGGGCGGCGAGCAGTTCTTC.

The gene calls are TRBV6-5 and TRBJ2-5; TRBD2 is a possible D gene (5 bases). Germline-derived CDR1 and CDR2 are MNHEY and SVGAGI. V dropped 4 bases and J dropped 4 bases, with 10 bases sitting between them. The length of the CDR3 is 13 residues. The CDR3 reads CASSLGLRETQYF. The CDR3 coding sequence is TGTGCCAGCAGTTTAGGACTGAGAGAGACCCAGTACTTC.

The V and J genes are TRBV12-3 or TRBV12-4 and TRBJ2-1; tentatively, D is TRBD2 (5 bases). The DNA matches TRBJ2-5 better at its end, which makes the J call doubtful. This CDR3 has 14 residues. CDR3 residues: CASSFLLEGETQYF. In nucleotides, the CDR3 is TGTGCCAGCAGTTTTCTACTAGAAGGGGAGACCCAGTACTTC.

The V gene is TRBV6-1, the J gene TRBJ2-3, with 9 positions matching TRBD2. Germline CDR1 MNHNS, CDR2 SASEGT. CDR3 length: 15 amino acids. V lost 7 bases and J lost 4; bases outside the gene matches: 9. Written as DNA, the CDR3 is TGTGCCAGCACCGAACAGGGCGGGAGGGCAGATACGCAGTATTTT. It yields the protein CASTEQGGRADTQYF.

The gene calls are TRBV6-5 and TRBJ1-6, with TRBD1 as a possible D gene (5 bases). V lost 4 bases, J lost 8 bases, and 9 bases lay in between. In germline, CDR1 is MNHEY, CDR2 SVGAGI. The CDR3 is 13 amino acids. CDR3 in DNA: TGTGCCAGCAGTTGGGGGAATCATTCACCCCTCCACTTT. Encoded protein: CASSWGNHSPLHF.

The V gene is TRBV10-3, the J gene TRBJ2-3; TRBD2 might be the D (5 bases). The V and J ends lost 11 bases and 11 bases respectively, with 29 bases between them. The CDR3 is 15 residues long. The germline CDR1 and CDR2 sequences are ENHRY and SYGVKD. The CDR3 spells CALSLPAGSTDEQYF. CDR3 DNA sequence: TGTGCCCTGAGCCTCCCGGCTGGGAGCACAGATGAGCAGTATTTT.

This chain joins TRBV6-1 and TRBJ2-1; TRBD2 is a possible D gene (5 bases). Germline CDR1 and CDR2: MNHNS and SASEGT. With 6 bases removed from V and 5 bases from J, the gap between germline ends came to 20 bases. CDR3 length: 16 amino acids. DNA for the CDR3: TGTGCCAGCAGCAAAGGGCCCCGGGGAGTCCACAATGAGCAGTTCTTC. It codes for CASSKGPRGVHNEQFF.

This clonotype was recorded a few times. The V and J genes are TRBV11-2 and TRBJ2-5, with D possibly being TRBD2 (5 bases). V lost 2 bases and J lost 4, with 20 bases in between. There are 17 residues in the CDR3. Germline CDR1 reads SGHAT; CDR2 reads FQNNGV. CDR3 region: CASSLISPGSTGETQYF. In nucleotides, the CDR3 is TGTGCCAGCAGCTTAATTTCCCCGGGGAGTACCGGAGAGACCCAGTACTTC.

In its sample, this clonotype ranks as medium-sized (0.01 to 0.1%). The chain has TRBV6-5 and TRBJ1-5, with D uncertain. Looked up from germline, CDR1 is MNHEY and CDR2 is SVGAGI. V was shortened by 0 bases and J by 3 bases, with 9 bases between the two germline ends. The CDR3 extends over 15 amino acids. Written as DNA, the CDR3 is TGTGCCAGCAGTTACTCGTCAGGTTCCAATCAGCCCCAGCATTTT. Its protein product is CASSYSSGSNQPQHF.

Comment on this clonotype: One end of the junction fails to match germline, which may point to a read error. The V call is TRBV6-1, the J call TRBJ1-6, with 8 nucleotides matching TRBD1. CDR3 length equals 12 residues. CDR1 and CDR2 from the germline V gene are MNHNS and SASEGT. The CDR3 region has the DNA TGTGCCAGTGACAGGGGCCCCCTTGAGCAGTACTTT. It yields the protein CASDRGPLEQYF.